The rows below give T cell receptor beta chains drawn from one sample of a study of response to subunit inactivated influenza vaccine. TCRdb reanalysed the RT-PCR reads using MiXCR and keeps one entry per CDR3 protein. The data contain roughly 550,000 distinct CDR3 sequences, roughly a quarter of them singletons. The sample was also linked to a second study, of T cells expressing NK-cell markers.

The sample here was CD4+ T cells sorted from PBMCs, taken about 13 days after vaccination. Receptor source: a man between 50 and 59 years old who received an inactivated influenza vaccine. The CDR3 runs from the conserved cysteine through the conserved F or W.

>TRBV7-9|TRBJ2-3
CASSPRRTSGGTDTQYF
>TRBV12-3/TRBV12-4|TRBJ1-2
CASSLGERYGYTF
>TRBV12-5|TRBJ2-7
CASGLWRGSSHEQYF
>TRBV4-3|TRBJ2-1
CASSQGASGYNEQFF
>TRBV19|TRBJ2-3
CASRSTSGSTDTQYF
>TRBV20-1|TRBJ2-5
CSARFPSNKETQYF
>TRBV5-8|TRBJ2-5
CASSFLGGEQETQYF
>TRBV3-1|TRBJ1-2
CASRYGNYGYTF
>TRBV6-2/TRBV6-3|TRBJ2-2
CASSYPVGGITGELFF
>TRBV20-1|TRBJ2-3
CSGQGYSIDTQYF
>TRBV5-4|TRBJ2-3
CASQGLTRDTQYF
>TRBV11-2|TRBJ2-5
CASSLGFSGSETQYF
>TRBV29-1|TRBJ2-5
CSVEGGTAQETQYF